This section outlines one TCR beta chain sequence together with its context. Its antigen remains unidentified. No base quality information exists; no much larger clone differs at one position. This entry belongs to a study of blood T cell repertoires in COVID-19 (dated by TCRdb to the early 2020s). Regarding the study in general: Samples from collaborators originated in the United States, Italy and Spain and spanned both the acute and convalescent phases of COVID-19. The material from the prospective study consisted of cDNA or gDNA derived from T cells, B-cell-depleted T cells, or PBMCs. Subjects who had been exposed to COVID-19, were actively infected with it, or had recovered from it provided the deeply sampled blood TCRbeta repertoires that made up the dataset. The repertoires were released in a freely available public database intended as a resource for research on the immune response to SARS-CoV-2. Samples were obtained from the ongoing ImmuneRACE study (first 160 participants) and from approximately 1,200 subjects provided by 6 global collaborators. Sample metadata almost always included a de-identified subject ID, COVID-19 status, age in years and sex. HLA class I and class II types, where available, came from metadata supplied by the sample provider rather than from assay-based typing.

Broader findings and caveats from the paper: Clinical and demographic metadata were provided uncurated, with the amount varying by source and participant.

TCRbeta CDR3 regions were amplified from genomic DNA by means of the immunoSEQ Assay, a bias-controlled multiplex PCR. From the authors' description of their analysis: The number of nucleated cells in each sample was estimated by amplification of reference gene primers within the assay. To quantify the absolute abundance of each unique TCRbeta CDR3 rearrangement, sequence reads were collapsed and filtered. For each sample, productive Simpson clonality was calculated by taking the square root of Simpson's diversity index across productive rearrangements. Imported from immuneACCESS, the table was reduced by TCRdb to in-frame sequences with V and J called. These copies leave out some clones; in studies compared against another copy, an unresolved V gene accounts for under half, and the cause of the remainder is not known. That table is the source of V, J and clone size, and D and trimming were worked out from the DNA. The sample profile shows 430,000 or so clones; about 90% of them were found once. The ten most abundant clones make up 0.65% to 1% of the sample.

For CDR1 and CDR2, the germline V gene lists SNHLY and FYNNEI. The CDR3 runs 13 residues from the cysteine to the phenylalanine. Of all the DNA, just the CDR3 is kept, 39 bases in frame from base 1. V loses 8 bases, J loses 8 bases, and the germline ends lie 19 bases apart. One collaborating source in Seattle enrolled patients while the patients were actively infected and followed the patients over time throughout the course of disease. The collaborating institutions used their own protocols to collect whole blood in K2EDTA tubes. For TCRbeta analysis, collaborators shipped samples as frozen whole blood, isolated PBMCs, or DNA extracted from either of those sample types.

The sequence was obtained from a man between 18 and 35 years old with COVID-19, enrolled during active disease. Source material: peripheral blood. Here the chain combines TRBV2 and TRBJ2-7, with TRBD2 tentatively as D gene (5 bases match). This receptor has the CDR3 CASLRPGVRKQYF. At the DNA level, the sequence is TGTGCCAGCCTCAGGCCCGGGGTGAGGAAGCAGTACTTC.